The present entry profiles one T cell receptor (beta chain) with its context. Original methodology: ImmunoSEQ gave junction-only sequences without quality scores, so filtering differed. Produced via immunoSEQ multiplex PCR; TCRdb's table is partial and in-frame only. Clone size and V and J calls were adopted from that table, with D and trimming inferred from the DNA. The sample lists approximately 330,000 clones, roughly 70% occurring once. The CDR3 is made up of 17 amino acids. V lost 0 bases, J lost 3 bases, and 17 bases lay in between. From germline, CDR1 is LNHNV and CDR2 YYDKDF (reference sequence). The data were taken from a study of shared clonotypes between healthy human individuals.

The TCR was taken from a man aged 30 to 39 in good health. The V gene is TRBV15, the J gene TRBJ2-5; no definite D call. The sample taken for sequencing was memory CD4+ T cells sorted from blood. The subset is: CD45RA-negative fraction. The CDR3 loop is CATSRDKAGVRKETQYF. Written as DNA, the CDR3 is TGTGCCACCAGCAGAGATAAAGCTGGTGTCAGAAAAGAGACCCAGTACTTC.